This TCR beta chain was identified during a study of shared clonotypes between healthy human individuals. Study-wide results and limits: Memory subsets generally showed lower estimated richness than naive subsets.

V shed 3 bases and J 2 bases; nucleotides not matched to a gene: 7. CDR3 length: 16 residues. Germline V CDR1 and CDR2: SGDLS, YYNGEE. Running of the assay took place at deep level. Here immunoSEQ multiplex PCR was the method, and the copy in TCRdb shows in-frame clones only, minus some. Of some 2.1 million clones in the sample, approximately 94% were seen once. About this clone itself: Its target is unknown.

Naivety among CD8 cells was defined by CD45RO negativity and positive CCR7 selection, thereby excluding terminally differentiated effector memory CD45RA+ cells. The sequence was obtained from a man in his late teens or twenties in good health. The source material was naive CD8+ T cells sorted from blood. The rearrangement joins TRBV9 to TRBJ2-5, with 10 positions matching TRBD2. Here the CDR3 DNA reads TGTGCCAGCAGCGCCCGGACTAGCGGAATGCAAGAGACCCAGTACTTC. Translation gives CASSARTSGMQETQYF. Together with reference TRBV9 and TRBJ2-5, the CDR3 gives the full variable domain: DSGVTQTPKHLITATGQRVTLRCSPRSGDLSVYWYQQSLDQGLQFLIQYYNGEERAKGNILERFSAQQFPDLHSELNLSSLELGDSALYFCASSARTSGMQETQYFGPGTRLLVL.